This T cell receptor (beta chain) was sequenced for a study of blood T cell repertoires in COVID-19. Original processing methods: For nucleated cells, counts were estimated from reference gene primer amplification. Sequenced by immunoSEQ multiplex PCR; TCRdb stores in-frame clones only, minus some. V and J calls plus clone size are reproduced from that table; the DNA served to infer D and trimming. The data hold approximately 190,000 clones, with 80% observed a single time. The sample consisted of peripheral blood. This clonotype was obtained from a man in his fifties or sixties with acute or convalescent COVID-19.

The CDR3 reads CASSPLRSTGELFF. CDR3 in DNA: TGTGCCAGCTCACCACTTCGGTCCACCGGGGAGCTGTTTTTT. V usage is TRBV18 and J usage is TRBJ2-2; D not resolved. There are 14 residues in the CDR3. Trimming pared 1 base from V and 4 bases from J, leaving 7 bases between. Germline CDR1 is KGHSH and CDR2 is LQKENI. Looking up the rest from reference TRBV18 and TRBJ2-2 gives the full variable domain: NAGVMQNPRHLVRRRGQEARLRCSPMKGHSHVYWYRQLPEEGLKFMVYLQKENIIDESGMPKERFSAEFPKEGPSILRIQQVVRGDSAAYFCASSPLRSTGELFFGEGSRLTVL.